This TCR beta chain was found in a study of cytomegalovirus exposure and HLA in healthy donors. Study as a whole: Early released data had about 80 million unique TCRs, all coming from HLA-typed donors. Findings and caveats of the study: The study listed some 160 cytomegalovirus-associated TCR beta chains. What was likely a sequencing artifact was a cluster of highly shared sequence variants. V- and J-gene trimming of TCR beta was linked (in a later analysis) to a missense DCLRE1C variant.

The study ran its PCR with 60 Vbeta and 13 Jbeta primers. Generated by immunoSEQ multiplex PCR, the TCRdb table keeps only in-frame clones and is missing some. The sample contains around 37,000 clones, 70% to 85% of which appear only once. In the case of this clone: The antigen is unknown.

Germline V gene sequence: CDR1 LNHNV, CDR2 YYDKDF (reference sequence). There are 14 residues in the CDR3. The V end lost 3 bases, the J end lost 1 base, and 10 bases lay between the germline ends. The specimen sequenced was PBMCs. The sequence derives from a young woman in good health and CMV-seropositive. This chain joins TRBV15 and TRBJ2-7; D might be TRBD2 (6 bases). The chain's CDR3 is CATSRVAGSYEQYF. The CDR3 region has the DNA TGTGCCACCAGCAGGGTGGCGGGGTCCTACGAGCAGTACTTC.